The 20 T cell receptor beta chains presented below share a single source sample, sequenced in a study of T-cell memory formation after mild COVID-19. Via MiXCR, TCRdb re-called the 5' RACE reads, giving one row per CDR3 protein. The sample comprises 530,000 or so distinct CDR3 sequences, 15% to 20% of which are singletons, and roughly 8.2% rests with the top ten. Material for sequencing was PBMCs or a T cell subset sorted from them (not recorded which). The receptors were sampled from an adult woman who had mild COVID-19 (a few samples of this study predate the infection). Cell type and time point are not known.

The V and J genes are TRBV6-1 and TRBJ2-3; 7 bases agree with TRBD2. The CDR3 is made up of 16 amino acids. Looked up from germline, CDR1 is MNHNS and CDR2 is SASEGT. V was clipped by 7 bases and J by 1 base; unmatched bases: 11. The CDR3 DNA sequence: TGTGCCAGCAAGCCCTTCATTCGGGGGGGCACAGATACGCAGTATTTT. It specifies CASKPFIRGGTDTQYF.

This clonotype appeared once. The chain couples TRBV7-8 to TRBJ1-5, with a possible D match to TRBD1 (5 bases). CDR1 SGHVS and CDR2 FQNEAQ come from the germline V gene. Trimming stripped 3 bases from V and 2 bases from J, with 11 bases between. The CDR3 length is 15 residues. The CDR3 region has the DNA TGTGCCAGCAGCTTTACCAGGGTGGGCAATCAGCCCCAGCATTTT. It encodes CASSFTRVGNQPQHF.

CDR3 nucleotide sequence: TGTGCCATCAGTGAGTTAAGGGGGTTAGGTGTCACTGAAGCTTTCTTT. Its protein is CAISELRGLGVTEAFF. The rearrangement links TRBV10-3 to TRBJ1-1; weak D call: TRBD1 (6 bases). The CDR3 contains 16 residues. CDR1 ENHRY and CDR2 SYGVKD come from the germline V gene. V was shortened by 1 base and J by 4 bases, with 16 bases between the two germline ends.

V is TRBV11-2 and J is TRBJ2-1; 12 bases align to TRBD2. Germline CDR1 and CDR2: SGHAT and FQNNGV. This CDR3 has 16 residues. The junction had 4 bases not matched to a gene; V was cut back by 4 bases and J by 3 bases. This CDR3 reads CASSSGLAGYYNEQFF. CDR3 sequence (DNA): TGTGCCAGCAGCTCGGGACTAGCGGGCTACTACAATGAGCAGTTCTTC. Full variable domain (remainder filled in from reference TRBV11-2 and TRBJ2-1): EAGVAQSPRYKIIEKRQSVAFWCNPISGHATLYWYQQILGQGPKLLIQFQNNGVVDDSQLPKDRFSAERLKGVDSTLKIQPAKLEDSAVYLCASSSGLAGYYNEQFFGPGTRLTVL.

This chain uses TRBV7-2 with TRBJ2-7; D is ambiguous. This CDR3 region has 13 residues. Germline CDR1 reads SGHTA; CDR2 reads FQGNSA. The V gene lost 1 base and the J gene lost 7 bases, with 11 bases spanning the gap. DNA of the CDR3: TGTGCCAGCAGCTTAGGGACGTTCGGGGAGCAGTACTTC. This codes for CASSLGTFGEQYF.

This chain joins TRBV7-3 and TRBJ2-1; 10 bases match TRBD1. With 5 bases clipped from V and 9 bases from J, the junction kept 13 bases outside the gene matches. Germline V lookup: CDR1 SGHTA, CDR2 FQGTGA. The CDR3 spans 16 residues. CDR3 amino acids: CASSPHGTGVGSEQFF. DNA for the CDR3: TGTGCCAGCAGCCCCCACGGGACAGGGGTCGGAAGTGAGCAGTTCTTC.

This clonotype was found many times. CDR3 loop: CATSRDGRNSPLHF. As DNA, the CDR3 is TGTGCCACCAGCAGAGATGGTAGGAATTCACCCCTCCACTTT. V is TRBV15 and J is TRBJ1-6; D is undetermined. V lost 0 bases and J lost 7, with 7 bases in between. The CDR3 covers 14 residues. CDR1 is LNHNV and CDR2 is YYDKDF in the germline V gene (reference sequence).

This clonotype has a handful of counts. This rearrangement joins TRBV24-1 to TRBJ2-1; D perhaps matches TRBD2 (5 bases). Germline CDR1 and CDR2: KGHDR and SFDVKD. This CDR3 is built from 13 residues. V gave up 7 bases and J gave up 6 bases, with 12 bases separating them. Written as DNA, the CDR3 is TGTGCCACCAGGGCCGGGGTCTCCAATGAGCAGTTCTTC. Translation: CATRAGVSNEQFF.

The chain links TRBV15 to TRBJ1-3; D is uncertain. The CDR3 contains 15 residues. Trimming removed 5 bases from V and 3 bases from J, with 14 bases in between. Germline CDR1 is LNHNV and CDR2 is YYDKDF (reference sequence). The CDR3: CATSARPVGGNTIYF. For the CDR3, the DNA is TGTGCCACCAGCGCCCGACCCGTCGGTGGAAACACCATATATTTT.

This clonotype has a handful of counts. The chain carries TRBV6-2 or TRBV6-3 and TRBJ2-7; 7 bases are a match to TRBD1. The CDR3 consists of 15 residues. Germline CDR1 reads MNHEY; CDR2 reads SVGEGT. The V segment lost 4 bases and the J segment 2 bases; nucleotides outside the gene matches: 8. CDR3 region: CASSSPDRETYEQYF. The DNA for the CDR3 is TGTGCCAGCAGTTCCCCCGACAGGGAAACCTACGAGCAGTACTTC.

V and J are TRBV19 and TRBJ1-4, with D possibly being TRBD1 (5 bases). Germline values: CDR1 LNHDA, CDR2 SQIVND (reference sequence). The V and J ends lost 6 bases and 10 bases respectively, with 15 bases between them. The CDR3 contains 13 residues. The CDR3 spells CASSRGAGRKLFF. CDR3 bases: TGTGCCAGTAGCCGAGGGGCAGGTCGAAAACTGTTTTTT. Together with reference TRBV19 and TRBJ1-4, the CDR3 gives the full variable domain: DGGITQSPKYLFRKEGQNVTLSCEQNLNHDAMYWYRQDPGQGLRLIYYSQIVNDFQKGDIAEGYSVSREKKESFPLTVTSAQKNPTAFYLCASSRGAGRKLFFGSGTQLSVL.

This chain connects TRBV27 to TRBJ2-3; TRBD2 matches at 12 bases. Germline-derived CDR1 and CDR2 are MNHEY and SMNVEV (reference sequence). V lost 4 bases to trimming and J lost 3 bases; unmatched junction nucleotides: 11. The CDR3 totals 18 residues. Here the CDR3 DNA reads TGTGCCAGCAGTTATCTAGACCGACTAGCGGGAGAGACAGATACGCAGTATTTT. This codes for CASSYLDRLAGETDTQYF.

This rearrangement joins TRBV7-6 to TRBJ2-3; D tentatively fits TRBD1 or TRBD2 (5 bases each). The length of the CDR3 is 16 residues. Per the germline V gene, CDR1 is SGHVS and CDR2 is FNYEAQ. The V and J ends lost 8 bases and 5 bases respectively, with 23 bases between them. The DNA of the CDR3 is TGTGCCAGCGGTAGCTCTTCAGGACCGAGGGGAGATACGCAGTATTTT. It yields the protein CASGSSSGPRGDTQYF.

There are a few counts of this clonotype. The V and J genes are TRBV6-2 or TRBV6-3 and TRBJ2-2, with 7 bases identical to TRBD2. This CDR3 is 16 amino acids long. Losses at the gene ends were 1 base for V and 5 bases for J; bases not matched to a gene: 7. Germline CDR1 and CDR2: MNHEY and SVGEGT. CDR3 sequence reads: CASSYFRGSLTGELFF. The DNA for the CDR3 is TGTGCCAGCAGTTACTTCCGCGGGAGTTTAACCGGGGAGCTGTTTTTT.

A word on this clonotype: Mismatch with germline at one junction end may stem from a read error. V and J are TRBV6-2 or TRBV6-3 and TRBJ2-2; D remains unclear. CDR3 length equals 16 residues. Per the germline V gene, CDR1 is MNHEY and CDR2 is SVGEGT. The CDR3 nucleotides are TGTGCAAGCAGTTACTCCCCGTTTGTCCCTTCCAGGGAGCTGTTTTTT. Translating it yields CASSYSPFVPSRELFF.

The V and J genes are TRBV6-1 and TRBJ1-1; D might be TRBD1 (5 bases). Trimming took off 3 bases at V and 4 bases at J, with 15 bases between the two ends. The CDR3 length is 15 residues. CDR1 is MNHNS and CDR2 is SASEGT in the germline V gene. CDR3 in DNA: TGTGCCAGCAGTGACGTCCCGGGACGGGGCACTGAAGCTTTCTTT. Translated: CASSDVPGRGTEAFF.

This clonotype came up a few times. The chain has TRBV24-1 and TRBJ2-7; possibly TRBD1 or TRBD2 for D (6 bases each). Germline V gene sequence: CDR1 KGHDR, CDR2 SFDVKD. The CDR3 is 15 residues long. The V gene lost 3 bases and the J gene lost 5 bases, with 16 bases spanning the gap. The CDR3 DNA reads TGTGCCACCAGTGATGGACAAGGGGGGCAGGACGAGCAGTACTTC. Translating gives CATSDGQGGQDEQYF.

This clonotype has more than one count but fewer than ten. This chain joins TRBV9 and TRBJ2-7, with 12 nucleotides matching TRBD2. With V trimmed by 3 bases and J by 7 bases, 11 bases remained unmatched. CDR1 SGDLS and CDR2 YYNGEE come from the germline V gene. The length of the CDR3 is 16 residues. CDR3 region: CASSARETSGSAEQYF. The CDR3 DNA follows: TGTGCCAGCAGCGCCCGGGAGACTAGCGGGAGTGCGGAGCAGTACTTC.

V usage is TRBV18 and J usage is TRBJ1-1; D ambiguous. This CDR3 has 13 residues. The germline V gene has CDR1 KGHSH and CDR2 LQKENI. Trimming removed 0 bases from V and 8 bases from J, with 10 bases in between. In DNA, the CDR3 is TGTGCCAGCTCACCACCCCCGGGTCAGGAAGCTTTCTTT. Translated, it gives CASSPPPGQEAFF.

This clonotype came up many times. The gene calls are TRBV7-9 and TRBJ2-5, with D perhaps given as TRBD1 or TRBD2 (5 bases each). The germline V and J ends were trimmed by 8 bases and 3 bases, with 13 bases remaining between them. CDR3 length equals 13 residues. Germline CDR1 reads SEHNR; CDR2 reads FQNEAQ (reference sequence). In nucleotides, the CDR3 is TGTGCCAGCCTAGGGACGAACGAAGAGACCCAGTACTTC. This codes for CASLGTNEETQYF.